This T cell receptor beta chain was observed in a study of shared clonotypes between healthy human individuals. Generated by immunoSEQ multiplex PCR, the TCRdb table keeps only in-frame clones and is missing some. The sample has over 100,000 clones, under 70% seen once. V was clipped by 9 bases and J by 6 bases; unmatched bases: 5. The germline gives CDR1 MNHNY, CDR2 SVGAGI (reference sequence). CDR3 length: 13 residues. The rearrangement joins TRBV6-6 to TRBJ2-7; 13 bases match TRBD2. Sequencing input: memory CD8+ T cells sorted from blood. Subset described: CD45RO+ cells pooled with CCR7-negative TemRA cells. This receptor was identified in a woman aged 25-40 years in good health. The CDR3 bases are TGTGCCAGTACTAGCGGGAGGGCTCGCGAGCAGTACTTC. Translation gives CASTSGRAREQYF.